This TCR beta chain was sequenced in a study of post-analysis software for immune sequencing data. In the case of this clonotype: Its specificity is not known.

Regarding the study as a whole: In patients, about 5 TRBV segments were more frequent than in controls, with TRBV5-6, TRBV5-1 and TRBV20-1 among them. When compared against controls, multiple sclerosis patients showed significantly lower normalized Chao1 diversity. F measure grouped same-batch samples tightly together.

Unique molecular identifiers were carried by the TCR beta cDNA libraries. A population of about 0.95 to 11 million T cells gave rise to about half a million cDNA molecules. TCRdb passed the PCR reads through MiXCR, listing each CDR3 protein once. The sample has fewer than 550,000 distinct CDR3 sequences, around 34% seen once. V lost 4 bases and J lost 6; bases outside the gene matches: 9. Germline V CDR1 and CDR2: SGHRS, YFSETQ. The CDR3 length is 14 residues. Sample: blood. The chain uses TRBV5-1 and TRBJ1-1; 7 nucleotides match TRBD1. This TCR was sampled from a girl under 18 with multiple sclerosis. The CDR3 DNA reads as TGCGCCAGCAGCAGGGACAGTGATGATCCTGAAGCTTTCTTT. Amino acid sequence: CASSRDSDDPEAFF.